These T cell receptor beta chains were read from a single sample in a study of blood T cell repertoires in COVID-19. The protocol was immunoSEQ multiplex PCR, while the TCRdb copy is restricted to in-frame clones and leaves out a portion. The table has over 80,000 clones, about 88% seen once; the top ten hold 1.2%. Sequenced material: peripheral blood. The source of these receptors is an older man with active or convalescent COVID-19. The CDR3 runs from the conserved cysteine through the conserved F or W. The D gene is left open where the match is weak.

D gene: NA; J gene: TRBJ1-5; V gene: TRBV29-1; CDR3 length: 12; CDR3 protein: CSVKSRGQPQHF
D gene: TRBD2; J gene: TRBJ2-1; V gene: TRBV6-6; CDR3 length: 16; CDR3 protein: CASSYSLAGVNNEQFF
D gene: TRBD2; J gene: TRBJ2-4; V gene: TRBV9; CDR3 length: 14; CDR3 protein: CASSRGGFKNIQYF
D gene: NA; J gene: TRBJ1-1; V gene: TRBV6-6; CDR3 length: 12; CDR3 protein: CATQTSNTEAFF
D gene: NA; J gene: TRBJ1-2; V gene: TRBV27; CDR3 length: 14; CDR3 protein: CASRLRGAPYGYTF
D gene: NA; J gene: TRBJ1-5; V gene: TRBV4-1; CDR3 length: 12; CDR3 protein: CASSQVGGSQHF
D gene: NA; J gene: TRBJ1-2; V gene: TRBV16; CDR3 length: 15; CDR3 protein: CASSQGASGNYGYTF
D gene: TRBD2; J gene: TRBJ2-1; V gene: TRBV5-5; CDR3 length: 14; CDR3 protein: CASSLVPSGKSIFF
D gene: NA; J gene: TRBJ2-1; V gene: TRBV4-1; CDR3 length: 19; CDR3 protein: CASSQVVSEWERPWNEQFF
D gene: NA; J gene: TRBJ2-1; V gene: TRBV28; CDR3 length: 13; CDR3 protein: CASSLPLTLEQFF
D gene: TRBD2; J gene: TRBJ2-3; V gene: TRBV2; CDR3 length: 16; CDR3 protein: CASSRQREVLTDTQYF
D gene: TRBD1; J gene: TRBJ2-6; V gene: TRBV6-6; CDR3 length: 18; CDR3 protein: CASSPVAGGISGANVLTF
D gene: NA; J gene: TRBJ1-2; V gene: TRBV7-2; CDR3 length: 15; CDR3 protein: CASSLGLGAGYGYTF
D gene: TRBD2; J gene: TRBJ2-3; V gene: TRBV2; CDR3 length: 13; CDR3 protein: CARGGSGTDTQYF
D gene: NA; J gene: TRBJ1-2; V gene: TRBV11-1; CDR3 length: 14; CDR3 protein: CASSLSERGSGYTF
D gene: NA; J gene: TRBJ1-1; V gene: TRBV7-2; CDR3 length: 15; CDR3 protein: CASSLASGVRTEAFF
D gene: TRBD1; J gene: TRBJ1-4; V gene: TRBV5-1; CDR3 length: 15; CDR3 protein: CASRLRGQGGEKLFF
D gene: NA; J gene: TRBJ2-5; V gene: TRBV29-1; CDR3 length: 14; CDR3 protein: CSVQSTGSSETQYF
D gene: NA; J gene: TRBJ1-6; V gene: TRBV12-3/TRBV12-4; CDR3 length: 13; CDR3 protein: CASTTLVESPLHF
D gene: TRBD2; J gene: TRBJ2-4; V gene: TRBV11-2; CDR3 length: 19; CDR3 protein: CASSFTRLAGGLAKNIQYF
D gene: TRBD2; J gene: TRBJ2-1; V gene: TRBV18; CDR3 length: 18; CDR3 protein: CASSPSGTSGNSYNEQFF
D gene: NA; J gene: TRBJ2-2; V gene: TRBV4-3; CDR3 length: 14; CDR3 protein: CASSQDRQPGELFF
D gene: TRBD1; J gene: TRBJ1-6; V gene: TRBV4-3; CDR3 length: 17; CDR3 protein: CASSRMTGGTSSSPLHF
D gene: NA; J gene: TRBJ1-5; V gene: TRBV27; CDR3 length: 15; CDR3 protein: CASSLSSGSNQPQHF
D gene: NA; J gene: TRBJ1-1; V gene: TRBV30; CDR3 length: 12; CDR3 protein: CAWSVRRAKAFF
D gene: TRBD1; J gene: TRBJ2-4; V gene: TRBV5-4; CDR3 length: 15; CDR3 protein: CASSSAGTGSNIQYF
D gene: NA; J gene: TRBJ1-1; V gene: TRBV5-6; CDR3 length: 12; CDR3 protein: CASSLQGAEAFF
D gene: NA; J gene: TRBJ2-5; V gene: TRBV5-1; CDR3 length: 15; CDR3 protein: CASSVQGSSQETQYF
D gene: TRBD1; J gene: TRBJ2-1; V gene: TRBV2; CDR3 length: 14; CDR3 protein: CASRDWTGRNEQFF
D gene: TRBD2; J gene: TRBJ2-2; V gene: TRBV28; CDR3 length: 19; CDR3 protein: CASSVTPGLAGGDTGELFF
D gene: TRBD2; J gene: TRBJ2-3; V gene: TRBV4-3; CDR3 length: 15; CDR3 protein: CASSQVPGGGDTQYF
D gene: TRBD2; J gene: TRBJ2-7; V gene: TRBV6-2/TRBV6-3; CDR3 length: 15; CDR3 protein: CASSYLTSGLSEQYF
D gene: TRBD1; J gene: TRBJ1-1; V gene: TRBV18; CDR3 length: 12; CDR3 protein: CASGTGATEAFF
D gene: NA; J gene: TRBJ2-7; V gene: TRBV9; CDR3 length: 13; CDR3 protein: CARTGPITYEQYF
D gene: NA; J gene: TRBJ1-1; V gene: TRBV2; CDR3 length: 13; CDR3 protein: CASSGAGNTEAFF
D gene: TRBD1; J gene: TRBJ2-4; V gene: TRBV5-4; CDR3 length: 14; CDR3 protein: CASSRGQGENIQYF
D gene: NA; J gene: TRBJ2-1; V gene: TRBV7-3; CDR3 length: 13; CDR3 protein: CASSFKRTGEQFF